The clone carrying this TCR beta chain was counted only a few times. Its specificity is not known. The data are from a study of identical twins. The study's findings and limits: A cross-sectional statistical analysis, not follow-up of the same donors, supported the conclusions. Possibly, invariant MAIT and iNKT cells partly confounded zero-insertion analyses.

The CDR3 extends over 15 amino acids. Germline V gene data show CDR1 as ENHRY and CDR2 as SYGVKD. The V segment lost 10 bases and the J segment 3 bases; nucleotides outside the gene matches: 10. TCRdb called the 5' RACE reads again in MiXCR, with one record for every CDR3 protein. The table lists approximately 500,000 distinct CDR3 sequences, over 12% of them singletons. These data were likewise used in another study, on yellow fever vaccine responses in identical twins.

The chain links TRBV10-3 to TRBJ2-1, with 9 bases matching TRBD1. The TCR comes from a young woman in good health. Input material: CD4+ T cells sorted from blood. Here the CDR3 reads CASLGQGPSYNEQFF. The CDR3 DNA reads TGTGCCAGCCTGGGACAGGGACCAAGCTACAATGAGCAGTTCTTC.